One and the same sample provided the 8 T cell receptor beta chains below, sequenced in a study of CD8 T cells in ankylosing spondylitis. TCRdb processed the 5' RACE reads anew with MiXCR; each CDR3 protein has one entry. The sample has under 120,000 distinct CDR3 sequences, about 25% seen once. The sequencing sample was made of synovial fluid, either unsorted or a sorted T cell fraction (not recorded which). These receptors were collected from a male donor with ankylosing spondylitis.

The CDR3 reads CSARRKGKGSNQPQHF. The CDR3 DNA reads as TGCAGTGCTAGAAGAAAGGGGAAGGGTAGCAATCAGCCCCAGCATTTT. J is TRBJ1-5 and V is TRBV20-1, with D maybe TRBD1 (5 bases). CDR3 size: 16 residues. V lost 2 bases and J lost 0, with 14 bases in between. In germline, CDR1 is DFQATT, CDR2 SNEGSKA (reference sequence).

This clonotype was seen more than once but under ten times. The V gene is TRBV20-1, the J gene TRBJ1-2; 7 positions agree with TRBD1. CDR1 is DFQATT, CDR2 SNEGSKA, per germline (reference sequence). The CDR3 consists of 15 residues. Losses at the gene ends were 0 bases for V and 8 bases for J; bases not matched to a gene: 12. CDR3: CSARDGGRGVRGYTF. In nucleotides, the CDR3 is TGCAGTGCTAGAGATGGAGGCAGGGGGGTGCGGGGCTACACCTTC.

The CDR3, as DNA: TGTGCCAGCAGCCCTTCGGGGACAGGCTCATACAATGAGCAGTTCTTC. It yields the protein CASSPSGTGSYNEQFF. The V gene is TRBV7-6, the J gene TRBJ2-1; 8 nucleotides agree with TRBD1. V dropped 5 bases and J dropped 4; count of bases not matched to a gene: 10. The CDR3 has 16 amino acids. In germline, CDR1 is SGHVS, CDR2 FNYEAQ.

V and J are TRBV7-9 and TRBJ2-1; TRBD1 matches 12 bases. The CDR3 is made up of 15 amino acids. J lost 2 bases, V lost 6 bases, and 2 bases had no gene match. Germline V gene sequence: CDR1 SEHNR, CDR2 FQNEAQ (reference sequence). Written as DNA, the CDR3 is TGTGCCAGCAGTTGGGACAGGGGGCCCTACAATGAGCAGTTCTTC. Translated: CASSWDRGPYNEQFF.

The CDR3 region has the DNA TGTGCCAGCAGCTCGGGACCAACTAATGAAAAACTGTTTTTT. This codes for CASSSGPTNEKLFF. The V and J genes are TRBV11-3 and TRBJ1-4; perhaps TRBD1 as D (5 bases). The germline CDR1 and CDR2 sequences are SGHNT and YENEEA. This CDR3 region has 14 residues. V was shortened by 4 bases and J by 0 bases, with 6 bases between the two germline ends.

This chain links TRBV5-1 with TRBJ2-3, with D uncertain. V gave up 4 bases and J gave up 4 bases, with 16 bases separating them. The CDR3 is 15 amino acids. Germline assignment: CDR1 SGHRS and CDR2 YFSETQ. CDR3: CASSSGREGPDTQYF. The DNA of the CDR3 is TGCGCCAGCAGCAGTGGGCGTGAAGGTCCAGATACGCAGTATTTT.

The sample holds many counts of this clonotype. The chain combines TRBV5-1 with TRBJ1-1; D uncertain. Trimming took 0 bases from V and 0 from J, leaving 9 bases between them. This CDR3 has 15 residues. Germline-derived CDR1 and CDR2 are SGHRS and YFSETQ. In DNA, the CDR3 is TGCGCCAGCAGCTTGGGTCAGCTCATGAACACTGAAGCTTTCTTT. Translation gives CASSLGQLMNTEAFF.

V and J are TRBV12-3 or TRBV12-4 and TRBJ2-3; 8 bases are shared with TRBD2. V lost 2 bases and J lost 3; bases outside the gene matches: 4. The CDR3 totals 15 residues. The CDR3 sequence: CASSLSSGGTDTQYF. The DNA of the CDR3 is TGTGCCAGCAGTTTATCATCGGGGGGGACAGATACGCAGTATTTT.